This is a list of T cell receptor beta chains from one sample in a study of CD8 T cells in ankylosing spondylitis. TCRdb reprocessed the 5' RACE reads with MiXCR, giving one entry per CDR3 protein. The sample consists of roughly 130,000 distinct CDR3 sequences, around 7% of them appearing once. The specimen sequenced was blood, either unsorted or a sorted T cell fraction (not recorded which). The receptors shown here come from a male donor with ankylosing spondylitis or in good health (not recorded which). Each CDR3 is given with its conserved first and last residue. D genes are given only for firm matches. Rows may omit the clone size; those that give it use once, few, many or a size class.

abundance	v_gene	d_gene	j_gene	CDR3nt	CDR3aa
many	TRBV20-1	TRBD1	TRBJ2-5	TGCAGTGCTAGAGATCAGGGGACAGGGCAAGAGACCCAGTACTTC	CSARDQGTGQETQYF
many	TRBV27	NA	TRBJ2-7	TGTGCCAGCAACCCCGGGACTGTGAGCTCCTACGAGCAGTACTTC	CASNPGTVSSYEQYF
NA	TRBV5-1	TRBD1	TRBJ2-2	TGCGCCAGCAGCATCGGACAGGGTTTCCCCGGGGAGCTGTTTTTT	CASSIGQGFPGELFF
NA	TRBV29-1	NA	TRBJ2-5	TGCAGCGTCGGGAACAGACTAGAAGAGACCCAGTACTTC	CSVGNRLEETQYF
many	TRBV5-1	TRBD1	TRBJ1-2	TGCGCCAGCAGCTTTGACAGGGACTACACCTTC	CASSFDRDYTF
NA	TRBV7-3	NA	TRBJ2-1	TGTGCCAGCAGCAGGGGGGACTACTACAATGAGCAGTTCTTC	CASSRGDYYNEQFF
many	TRBV20-1	NA	TRBJ2-4	TGCAGTGCCAAAGACGGGCTAGCCAAAAACATTCAGTACTTC	CSAKDGLAKNIQYF
many	TRBV5-1	NA	TRBJ2-3	TGCGCCAGCCGCTCGACCGGGGATACGCAGTATTTT	CASRSTGDTQYF
many	TRBV5-6	NA	TRBJ1-2	TGTGCCAGCAGCTTCCCCCAAAACACGGATCCGAGTGGCTACACCTTC	CASSFPQNTDPSGYTF
many	TRBV12-3/TRBV12-4	TRBD2	TRBJ2-3	TGTGCCAGCAGTCGCGGACTAGCGGGGAGCACAGATACGCAGTATTTT	CASSRGLAGSTDTQYF
many	TRBV5-5	TRBD2	TRBJ2-3	TGTGCCAGCAGCTCACCCGGGACTAGTGGCACAGATACGCAGTATTTT	CASSSPGTSGTDTQYF
many	TRBV24-1	TRBD1	TRBJ2-3	TGTGCCACCAGTGACGGGACAGGTTTGGAGTATTTT	CATSDGTGLEYF
many	TRBV13	TRBD2	TRBJ2-1	TGTGCCAGCAGCGCAACTAGCGTCAATGAGCAGTTCTTC	CASSATSVNEQFF
NA	TRBV3-1	TRBD2	TRBJ2-5	TGTGCCAGCAGCAGACTAGCGGACTTACAAGAGACCCAGTACTTC	CASSRLADLQETQYF
NA	TRBV7-8	NA	TRBJ1-4	TGTGCCAGCAGCCCCAAGGCAGCTGAAAAACTGTTTTTT	CASSPKAAEKLFF
many	TRBV5-1	TRBD1	TRBJ1-1	TGCGCCAGCAGCTTACTACAGGGGATGAACACTGAAGCTTTCTTT	CASSLLQGMNTEAFF
many	TRBV28	NA	TRBJ2-4	TGTGCCAGCAGTTCCGAAGTAGTAGGGGATAGCATTCAGTACTTC	CASSSEVVGDSIQYF
NA	TRBV29-1	TRBD1	TRBJ2-7	TGCAGCGTTTTCTTCCGGGACAGAGGCTACGAGCAGTACTTC	CSVFFRDRGYEQYF
many	TRBV30	NA	TRBJ1-5	TGTGCCTGGGCTGACGGGGGGAATCAGCCCCAGCATTTT	CAWADGGNQPQHF
many	TRBV5-5	TRBD1	TRBJ2-1	TGTGCCAGCATATGGGGTAGAGGGGGCATGAATGAGCAGTTCTTC	CASIWGRGGMNEQFF
many	TRBV10-3	NA	TRBJ1-5	TGTGCCATCAGTGACCGGCTGAATAGCAATCAGCCCCAGCATTTT	CAISDRLNSNQPQHF
many	TRBV7-6	TRBD1	TRBJ2-3	TGTGCCAGCAGCTCCGGGACAGGGACAGATACGCAGTATTTT	CASSSGTGTDTQYF
few	TRBV27	TRBD2	TRBJ2-1	TGTGCCAGCAGTCCATGGGTAAGGGGAGGGAATGAGCAGTTCTTC	CASSPWVRGGNEQFF
many	TRBV6-5	NA	TRBJ2-1	TGTGCCAGCAGTTTCCAGGGGCCGGCACTCAATGAGCAGTTCTTC	CASSFQGPALNEQFF
many	TRBV27	TRBD1	TRBJ2-7	TGTGCCAGCAGTTTGAACAGGGGGTACGAGCAGTACTTC	CASSLNRGYEQYF
few	TRBV20-1	NA	TRBJ2-2	TGCAGTGCTAGTCCTGGCGGATCGAACACCGGGGAGCTGTTTTTT	CSASPGGSNTGELFF
many	TRBV12-3/TRBV12-4	NA	TRBJ2-7	TGTGCCAGCAGTTTTCACGGGGGTTCCCACGAGCAGTACTTC	CASSFHGGSHEQYF
many	TRBV5-6	TRBD2	TRBJ2-1	TGTGCCAGCAGCCCACTGGGCCTAGCGGGCACCTACAATGAGCAGTTCTTC	CASSPLGLAGTYNEQFF
many	TRBV30	NA	TRBJ1-2	TGTGCCTGGAGAGAGGGTGGCGGCTACACCTTC	CAWREGGGYTF
many	TRBV29-1	TRBD1	TRBJ1-1	TGCAGCGGGTGGGACAGGGGTTTCGGCACTGAAGCTTTCTTT	CSGWDRGFGTEAFF
many	TRBV29-1	NA	TRBJ1-1	TGCAGCGTTTCAGGAGGTGTAGCTTTCTTT	CSVSGGVAFF
many	TRBV12-3/TRBV12-4	NA	TRBJ2-1	TGTGCCAGCAGTTTAGCGTCGGAGCAGTTCTTC	CASSLASEQFF
many	TRBV3-1	NA	TRBJ2-7	TGTGCCAGCAGCCAAGCCAACTACGAGCAGTACTTC	CASSQANYEQYF
many	TRBV7-9	NA	TRBJ2-7	TGTGCCAGCAGCTTAGCCCTCTACGAGCAGTACTTC	CASSLALYEQYF
NA	TRBV16	NA	TRBJ2-7	TGTGCCAGCAGCCCCACCGGGACTGGCGAGCAGTACTTC	CASSPTGTGEQYF
many	TRBV10-3	TRBD2	TRBJ2-3	TGTGCCATCAGTGAGATATTAGCCAGCGGGAGGTTGCCCTCGGGTGGTGCTACGCAGTATTTT	CAISEILASGRLPSGGATQYF
many	TRBV20-1	NA	TRBJ1-1	TGCAGTGCTAGAGTCGGGGCTGTATTCCCTGAAGCTTTCTTT	CSARVGAVFPEAFF
NA	TRBV6-1	TRBD1	TRBJ2-3	TGTGCCAGCAGTCCCGACCGACAGGGTACGCAGTATTTT	CASSPDRQGTQYF
many	TRBV5-1	NA	TRBJ2-3	TGCGCCAGCAGCAGCGCCCGCACAGATACGCAGTATTTT	CASSSARTDTQYF
many	TRBV5-1	NA	TRBJ1-1	TGCGCCAGCAGCTTCGCCCTCATGAACACTGAAGCTTTCTTT	CASSFALMNTEAFF
NA	TRBV18	NA	TRBJ2-2	TGTGCCAGCTCACCACCGCGGCCTGTCCCCGGTGAACTGTTTTTT	CASSPPRPVPGELFF
many	TRBV20-1	NA	TRBJ2-3	TGCAGTGCTACTGAAGCGTCAGATACGCAGTATTTT	CSATEASDTQYF
many	TRBV27	NA	TRBJ2-1	TGTGCCAGCGGGCCTGAGCGACTCATAAATGAGCAGTTCTTC	CASGPERLINEQFF
many	TRBV15	NA	TRBJ2-1	TGTGCCACCAGCAGAGATAGCTGGGGGGCGAATGAGCAGTTCTTC	CATSRDSWGANEQFF
many	TRBV5-5	NA	TRBJ1-4	TGTGCCAGCAGCTTGGACGTAGCAAGGGAAAAACTGTTTTTT	CASSLDVAREKLFF
many	TRBV6-4	TRBD2	TRBJ2-3	TGTGCCAGCATTAAGGACCCGCGGGAGTCAGAAGATACGCAGTATTTT	CASIKDPRESEDTQYF
many	TRBV11-2	NA	TRBJ2-7	TGTGCCAGCAGCTCCAGGGTTACAAATGAGGAGCAGTACTTC	CASSSRVTNEEQYF
many	TRBV9	TRBD2	TRBJ2-1	TGTGCCAGCAGCGTGCAGGGACTAGGAAGTAATGAGCAGTTCTTC	CASSVQGLGSNEQFF
many	TRBV5-6	TRBD1	TRBJ1-1	TGTGCCAGCAGCTCCTGGACAGGGAGAAACACTGAAGCTTTCTTT	CASSSWTGRNTEAFF
few	TRBV3-1	TRBD2	TRBJ2-7	TGTGCCAGCAGCCAAATGGTCGGCGGGGGGGCCAACGAGCAGTACTTC	CASSQMVGGGANEQYF
many	TRBV7-3	NA	TRBJ1-1	TGTGCCAGCAGCAGAGGACAGAACACTGAAGCTTTCTTT	CASSRGQNTEAFF
many	TRBV7-9	TRBD1	TRBJ2-7	TGTGCCAGCAGCTTAGGACAGGGGGCTGTTGTCGAGCAGTACTTC	CASSLGQGAVVEQYF
many	TRBV20-1	NA	TRBJ1-1	TGCAGTGCGGGGGTGGAGACTGAAGCTTTCTTT	CSAGVETEAFF
many	TRBV20-1	TRBD2	TRBJ2-2	TGCAGTGCTAGGGGGGCTAGCGGGAGGACCGGGGAGCTGTTTTTT	CSARGASGRTGELFF
many	TRBV11-2	NA	TRBJ2-1	TGTGCCAGCAGCTTAGAATGGTTGGGTGGCGTGGGACCTTACAATGAGCAGTTCTTC	CASSLEWLGGVGPYNEQFF
many	TRBV7-2	NA	TRBJ2-7	TGTGCCAGCAGCTTCACTAAGTCCTACGAGCAGTACTTC	CASSFTKSYEQYF
few	TRBV7-3	NA	TRBJ1-1	TGTGCCAGCAGCTTAAATCATCTGTCTCATAATTTCTTT	CASSLNHLSHNFF
few	TRBV21-1	NA	TRBJ2-7	TGTGCCAGCAGCAACCTCACGGGAGAAGGGTACGAGCAGTACTTC	CASSNLTGEGYEQYF